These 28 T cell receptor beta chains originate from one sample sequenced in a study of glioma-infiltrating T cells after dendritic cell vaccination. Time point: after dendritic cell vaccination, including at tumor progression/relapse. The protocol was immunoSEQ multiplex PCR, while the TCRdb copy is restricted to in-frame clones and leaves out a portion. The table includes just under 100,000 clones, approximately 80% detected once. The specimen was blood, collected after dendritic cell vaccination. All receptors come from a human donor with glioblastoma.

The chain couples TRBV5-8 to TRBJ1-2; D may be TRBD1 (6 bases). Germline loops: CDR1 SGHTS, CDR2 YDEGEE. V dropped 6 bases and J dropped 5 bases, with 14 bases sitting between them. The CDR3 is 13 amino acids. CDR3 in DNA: TGTGCCAGCAAATGGGGGGGGCAATATGGCTACACCTTC. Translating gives CASKWGGQYGYTF.

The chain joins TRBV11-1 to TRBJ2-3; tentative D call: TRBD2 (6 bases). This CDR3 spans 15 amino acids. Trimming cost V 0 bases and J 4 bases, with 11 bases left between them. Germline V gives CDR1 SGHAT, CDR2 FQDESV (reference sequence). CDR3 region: CASSLALTSADTQYF. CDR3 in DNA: TGTGCCAGCAGCTTAGCACTGACTAGTGCAGATACGCAGTATTTT.

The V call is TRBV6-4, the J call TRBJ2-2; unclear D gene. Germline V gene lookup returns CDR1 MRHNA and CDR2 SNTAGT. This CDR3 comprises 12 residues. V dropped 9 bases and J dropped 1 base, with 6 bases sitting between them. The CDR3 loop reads CARTGNTGELFF. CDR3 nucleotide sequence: TGTGCCAGGACGGGGAACACCGGGGAGCTGTTTTTT.

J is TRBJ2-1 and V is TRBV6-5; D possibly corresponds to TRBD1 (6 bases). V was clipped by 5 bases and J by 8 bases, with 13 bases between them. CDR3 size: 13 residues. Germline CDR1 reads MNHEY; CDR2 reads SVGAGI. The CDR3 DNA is TGTGCCAGCAGTCGTCAGTCAGGGGATGAGCAGTTCTTC. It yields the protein CASSRQSGDEQFF.

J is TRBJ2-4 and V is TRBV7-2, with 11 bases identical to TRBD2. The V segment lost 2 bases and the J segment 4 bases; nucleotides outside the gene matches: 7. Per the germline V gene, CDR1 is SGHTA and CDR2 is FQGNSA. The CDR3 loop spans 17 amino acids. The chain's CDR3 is CASSLFSSGGPKNIQYF. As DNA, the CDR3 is TGTGCCAGCAGCTTATTCTCTAGCGGGGGGCCTAAAAACATTCAGTACTTC.

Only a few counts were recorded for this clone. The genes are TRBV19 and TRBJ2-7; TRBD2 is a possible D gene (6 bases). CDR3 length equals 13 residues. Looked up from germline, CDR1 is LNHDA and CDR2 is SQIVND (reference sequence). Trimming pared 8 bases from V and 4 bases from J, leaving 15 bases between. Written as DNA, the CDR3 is TGTGCCAGTTCGGGGGATGTACAATACGAGCAGTACTTC. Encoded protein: CASSGDVQYEQYF.

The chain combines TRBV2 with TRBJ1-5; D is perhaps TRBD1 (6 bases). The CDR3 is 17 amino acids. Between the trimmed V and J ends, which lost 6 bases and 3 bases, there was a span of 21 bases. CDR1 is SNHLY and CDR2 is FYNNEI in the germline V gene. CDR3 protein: CASRTQGGGDFNQPQHF. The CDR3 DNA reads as TGTGCCAGCAGGACCCAGGGAGGGGGTGACTTCAATCAGCCCCAGCATTTT.

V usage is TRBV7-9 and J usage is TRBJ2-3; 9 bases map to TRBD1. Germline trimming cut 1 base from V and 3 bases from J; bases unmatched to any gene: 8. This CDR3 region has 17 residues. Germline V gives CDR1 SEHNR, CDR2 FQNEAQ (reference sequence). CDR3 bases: TGTGCCAGCAGCTTAGGATGGAGACAGGGGGGAACAGATACGCAGTATTTT. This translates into CASSLGWRQGGTDTQYF. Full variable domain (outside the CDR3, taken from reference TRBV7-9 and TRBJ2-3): DTGVSQNPRHKITKRGQNVTFRCDPISEHNRLYWYRQTLGQGPEFLTYFQNEAQLEKSRLLSDRFSAERPKGSFSTLEIQRTEQGDSAMYLCASSLGWRQGGTDTQYFGPGTRLTVL.

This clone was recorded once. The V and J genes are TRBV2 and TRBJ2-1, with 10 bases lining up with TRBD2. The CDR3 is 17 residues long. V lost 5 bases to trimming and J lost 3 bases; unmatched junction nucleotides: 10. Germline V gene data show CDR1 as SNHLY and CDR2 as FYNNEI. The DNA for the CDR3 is TGTGCCAGCAGTCCCTGGGATTTAGCGGGGGGCTACAATGAGCAGTTCTTC. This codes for CASSPWDLAGGYNEQFF.

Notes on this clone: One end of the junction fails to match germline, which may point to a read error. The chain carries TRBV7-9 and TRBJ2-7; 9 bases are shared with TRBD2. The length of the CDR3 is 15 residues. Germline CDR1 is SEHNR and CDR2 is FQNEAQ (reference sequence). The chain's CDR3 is CASSPMLAGPYGQYF. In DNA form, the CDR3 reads TGTGCCAGCAGCCCTATGCTAGCGGGGCCCTACGGGCAGTACTTC.

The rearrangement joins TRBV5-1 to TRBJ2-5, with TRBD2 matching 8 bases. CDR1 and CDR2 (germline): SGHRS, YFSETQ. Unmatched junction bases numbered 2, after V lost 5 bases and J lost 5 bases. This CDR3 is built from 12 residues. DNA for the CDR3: TGCGCCAGCAGTGCGGGAGGTGAGACCCAGTACTTC. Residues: CASSAGGETQYF.

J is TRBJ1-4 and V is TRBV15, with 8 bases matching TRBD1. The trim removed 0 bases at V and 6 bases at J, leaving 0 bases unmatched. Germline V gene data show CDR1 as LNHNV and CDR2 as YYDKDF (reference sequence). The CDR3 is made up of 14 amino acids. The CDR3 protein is CATSREGQDEKLFF. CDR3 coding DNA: TGTGCCACCAGCAGAGAGGGACAGGATGAAAAACTGTTTTTT.

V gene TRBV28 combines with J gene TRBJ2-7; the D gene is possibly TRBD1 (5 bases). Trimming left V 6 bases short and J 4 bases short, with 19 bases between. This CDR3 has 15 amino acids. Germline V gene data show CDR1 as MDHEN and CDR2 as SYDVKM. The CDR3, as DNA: TGTGCCAGCAGGGCAGCCCAGCCTAAGGGGTACGAGCAGTACTTC. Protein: CASRAAQPKGYEQYF.

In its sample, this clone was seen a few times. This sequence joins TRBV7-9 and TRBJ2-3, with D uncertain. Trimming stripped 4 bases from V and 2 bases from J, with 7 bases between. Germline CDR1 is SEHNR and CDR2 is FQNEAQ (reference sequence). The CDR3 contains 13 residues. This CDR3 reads CASSWADTDTQYF. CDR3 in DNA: TGTGCCAGCAGCTGGGCAGACACAGATACGCAGTATTTT.

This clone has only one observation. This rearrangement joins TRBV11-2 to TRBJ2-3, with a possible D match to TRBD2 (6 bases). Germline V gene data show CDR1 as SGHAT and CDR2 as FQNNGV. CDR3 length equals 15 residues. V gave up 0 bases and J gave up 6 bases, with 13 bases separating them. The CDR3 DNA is TGTGCCAGCAGCTTAGATGGGGGGATCAGGGATACGCAGTATTTT. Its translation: CASSLDGGIRDTQYF.

This CDR3 is CASSYRWAVPYEQYF. As DNA, the CDR3 is TGTGCCAGCAGTTATCGGTGGGCAGTACCCTACGAGCAGTACTTC. The V and J genes are TRBV6-5 and TRBJ2-7; D is unclear. Germline loops: CDR1 MNHEY, CDR2 SVGAGI. The CDR3 runs to 15 residues. Trimming stripped 3 bases from V and 2 bases from J, with 14 bases between.

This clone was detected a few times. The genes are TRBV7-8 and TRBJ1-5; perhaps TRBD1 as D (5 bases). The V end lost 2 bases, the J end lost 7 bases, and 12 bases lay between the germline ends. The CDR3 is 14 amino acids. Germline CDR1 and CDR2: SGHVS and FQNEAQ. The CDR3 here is CASSLSTGAQPQHF. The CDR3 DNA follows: TGTGCCAGCAGCTTAAGTACAGGTGCGCAGCCCCAGCATTTT.

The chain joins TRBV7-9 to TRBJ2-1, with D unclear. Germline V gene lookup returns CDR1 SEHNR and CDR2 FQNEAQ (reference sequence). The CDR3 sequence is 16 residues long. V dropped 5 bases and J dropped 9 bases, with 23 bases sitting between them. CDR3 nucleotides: TGTGCCAGCAGCCCCAGACTGATACGTGGGTTAGGTGAGCAGTTCTTC. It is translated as CASSPRLIRGLGEQFF.

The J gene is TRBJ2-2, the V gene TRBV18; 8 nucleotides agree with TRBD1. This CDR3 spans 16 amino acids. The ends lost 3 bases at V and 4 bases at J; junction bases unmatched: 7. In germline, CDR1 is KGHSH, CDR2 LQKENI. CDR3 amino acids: CASSPYDRGTTGELFF. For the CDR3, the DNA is TGTGCCAGCTCACCTTACGACAGGGGAACCACCGGGGAGCTGTTTTTT.

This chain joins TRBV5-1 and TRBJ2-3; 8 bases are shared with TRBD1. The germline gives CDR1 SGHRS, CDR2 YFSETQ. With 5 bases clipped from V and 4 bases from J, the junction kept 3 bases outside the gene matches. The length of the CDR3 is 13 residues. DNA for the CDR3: TGCGCCAGCAGACTACAGGGGGCAGATACGCAGTATTTT. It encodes CASRLQGADTQYF.

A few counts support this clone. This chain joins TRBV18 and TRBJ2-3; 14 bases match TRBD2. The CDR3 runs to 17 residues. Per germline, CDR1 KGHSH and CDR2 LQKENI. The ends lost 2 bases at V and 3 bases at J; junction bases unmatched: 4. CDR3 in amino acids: CASSPMGLAGVTDTQYF. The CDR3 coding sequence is TGTGCCAGCTCACCAATGGGACTAGCGGGGGTTACAGATACGCAGTATTTT.

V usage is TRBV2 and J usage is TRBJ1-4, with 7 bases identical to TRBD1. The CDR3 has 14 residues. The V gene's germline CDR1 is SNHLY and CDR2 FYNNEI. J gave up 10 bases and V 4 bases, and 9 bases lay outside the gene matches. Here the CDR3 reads CASSGARGSVKLFF. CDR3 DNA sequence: TGTGCCAGCAGTGGGGCCAGGGGGTCGGTAAAACTGTTTTTT.

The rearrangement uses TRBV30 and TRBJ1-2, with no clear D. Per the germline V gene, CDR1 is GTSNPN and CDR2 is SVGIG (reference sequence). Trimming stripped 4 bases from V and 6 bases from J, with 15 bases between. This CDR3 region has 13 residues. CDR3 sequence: CAWTRVMENGYTF. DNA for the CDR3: TGTGCCTGGACCCGAGTCATGGAGAATGGCTACACCTTC. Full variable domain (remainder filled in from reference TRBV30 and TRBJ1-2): SQTIHQWPATLVQPVGSPLSLECTVEGTSNPNLYWYRQAAGRGLQLLFYSVGIGQISSEVPQNLSASRPQDRQFILSSKKLLLSDSGFYLCAWTRVMENGYTFGSGTRLTVV.

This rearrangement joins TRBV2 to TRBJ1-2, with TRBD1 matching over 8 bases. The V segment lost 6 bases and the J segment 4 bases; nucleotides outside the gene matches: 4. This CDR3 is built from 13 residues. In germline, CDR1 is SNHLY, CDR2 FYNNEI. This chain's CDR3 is CASRSGGGYGYTF. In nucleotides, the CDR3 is TGTGCCAGCAGATCAGGGGGCGGCTATGGCTACACCTTC. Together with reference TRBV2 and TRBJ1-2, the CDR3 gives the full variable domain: EPEVTQTPSHQVTQMGQEVILRCVPISNHLYFYWYRQILGQKVEFLVSFYNNEISEKSEIFDDQFSVERPDGSNFTLKIRSTKLEDSAMYFCASRSGGGYGYTFGSGTRLTVV.

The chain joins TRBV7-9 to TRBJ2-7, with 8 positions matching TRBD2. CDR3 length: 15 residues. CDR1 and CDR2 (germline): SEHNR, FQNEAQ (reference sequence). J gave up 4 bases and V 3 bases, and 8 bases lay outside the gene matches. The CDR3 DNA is TGTGCCAGCAGCTTTTCCGCGGGAGGCTTTTACGAGCAGTACTTC. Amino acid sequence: CASSFSAGGFYEQYF.

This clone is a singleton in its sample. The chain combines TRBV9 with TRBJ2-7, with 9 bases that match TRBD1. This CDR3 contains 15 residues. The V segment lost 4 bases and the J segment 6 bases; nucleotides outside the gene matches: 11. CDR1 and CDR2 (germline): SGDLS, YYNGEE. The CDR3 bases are TGTGCCAGCAGCACAACCGGGACAGGGTTCGGCGAGCAGTACTTC. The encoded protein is CASSTTGTGFGEQYF.

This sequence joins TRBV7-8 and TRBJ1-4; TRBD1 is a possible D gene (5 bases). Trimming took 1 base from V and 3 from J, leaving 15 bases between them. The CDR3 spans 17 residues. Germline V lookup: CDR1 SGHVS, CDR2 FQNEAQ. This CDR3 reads CASSLVGGVNANEKLFF. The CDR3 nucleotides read TGTGCCAGCAGCTTAGTCGGAGGGGTAAACGCTAATGAAAAACTGTTTTTT.

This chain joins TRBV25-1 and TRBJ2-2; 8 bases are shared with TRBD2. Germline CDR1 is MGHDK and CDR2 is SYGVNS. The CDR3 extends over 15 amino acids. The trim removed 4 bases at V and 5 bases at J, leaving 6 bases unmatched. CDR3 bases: TGTGCCAGCAGTGGGAGCGGGGGCGGAACCGGGGAGCTGTTTTTT. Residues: CASSGSGGGTGELFF.